Presented here are 17 T cell receptor beta chains from one specimen sequenced in a study of cytomegalovirus exposure and HLA in healthy donors. It was with 60 Vbeta and 13 Jbeta primers that the PCR ran. The repertoire was sequenced with immunoSEQ multiplex PCR; TCRdb's copy has only in-frame clones and lacks some. This sample has approximately 190,000 clones; approximately 84% occur once, and the top ten carry over 2%. Input material: PBMCs. These receptors were collected from a woman between 45 and 65 years old in good health and CMV-seropositive.

This chain joins TRBV10-1 and TRBJ2-3, with 8 bases identical to TRBD2. This CDR3 spans 15 amino acids. Germline lookup yields CDR1 WNHNN and CDR2 SYGVQD (reference sequence). Trimming took 0 bases from V and 6 from J; bases not matched to a gene: 5. The CDR3 protein is CASSESGGASDTQYF. The CDR3 DNA is TGCGCCAGCAGTGAGTCCGGGGGGGCTTCTGATACGCAGTATTTT.

The V gene is TRBV9, the J gene TRBJ2-7, with D maybe TRBD2 (6 bases). CDR1 and CDR2 from the germline V gene are SGDLS and YYNGEE. CDR3 size: 15 residues. V lost 0 bases, J lost 5 bases, and 15 bases lay in between. The CDR3 loop is CASSVGLGNSDEQYF. CDR3 sequence (DNA): TGTGCCAGCAGCGTAGGACTAGGTAACAGCGACGAGCAGTACTTC.

The V gene is TRBV25-1, the J gene TRBJ1-2, with 11 positions matching TRBD1. V was clipped by 5 bases and J by 8 bases; unmatched bases: 10. CDR1 and CDR2 from the germline V gene are MGHDK and SYGVNS. The CDR3 sequence is 15 residues long. The CDR3 sequence: CASSPQGQGDRGYTF. Written as DNA, the CDR3 is TGTGCCAGCAGTCCACAGGGACAGGGGGATAGAGGCTACACCTTC.

In DNA form, the CDR3 reads TGTGCCAGCAGCTCCCGGCCCCCGGGTAATTCACCCCTCCACTTT. Protein product: CASSSRPPGNSPLHF. The rearrangement links TRBV5-4 to TRBJ1-6; no definite D call. V lost 3 bases, J lost 6 bases, and 13 bases lay in between. The CDR3 has 15 amino acids. Germline V lookup: CDR1 SGHNT, CDR2 YYREEE (reference sequence).

The CDR3 region is CASSTRGAAQHF. CDR3 nucleotides: TGTGCCAGCAGTACCAGGGGGGCAGCCCAGCATTTT. The chain is built from TRBV2 and TRBJ1-5, with 7 bases fitting TRBD1. Germline V gene sequence: CDR1 SNHLY, CDR2 FYNNEI. Trimming cost V 5 bases and J 11 bases; bases outside gene matches: 6. The CDR3 totals 12 residues. Full variable domain (outside the CDR3, taken from reference TRBV2 and TRBJ1-5): EPEVTQTPSHQVTQMGQEVILRCVPISNHLYFYWYRQILGQKVEFLVSFYNNEISEKSEIFDDQFSVERPDGSNFTLKIRSTKLEDSAMYFCASSTRGAAQHFGDGTRLSIL.

This chain connects TRBV6-5 to TRBJ2-1; 10 bases line up with TRBD1. CDR1 and CDR2 (germline): MNHEY, SVGAGI. V shed 5 bases and J 9 bases; nucleotides not matched to a gene: 4. The CDR3 is 13 amino acids. The CDR3 nucleotides are TGTGCCAGCAGTCGACAGGGGGCTGGTGAGCAGTTCTTC. Protein: CASSRQGAGEQFF.

This clone was seen only once. The gene calls are TRBV5-4 and TRBJ2-1, with a tentative D call TRBD2 (5 bases). The CDR3 is 13 amino acids. In germline, CDR1 is SGHNT, CDR2 YYREEE (reference sequence). V gave up 4 bases and J gave up 6 bases, with 11 bases separating them. CDR3 in amino acids: CASSGTRSNEQFF. CDR3 coding DNA: TGTGCCAGCAGCGGCACTAGATCCAATGAGCAGTTCTTC.

V is TRBV7-9 and J is TRBJ2-3, with 8 bases aligning to TRBD2. This CDR3 is built from 16 residues. V trimming: 1 base; J trimming: 1 base; junction bases outside the gene matches: 4. Germline V gene sequence: CDR1 SEHNR, CDR2 FQNEAQ (reference sequence). The CDR3 nucleotides are TGTGCCAGCAGCTTAGGGTCCGGGGGGGGCACAGATACGCAGTATTTT. Translation: CASSLGSGGGTDTQYF.

The V and J genes are TRBV12-5 and TRBJ1-1, with 8 bases aligning to TRBD1. Germline lookup yields CDR1 LGHNT and CDR2 FRNRAP. The trim removed 6 bases at V and 1 base at J, leaving 16 bases unmatched. CDR3 length equals 18 residues. Written as DNA, the CDR3 is TGTGCTAGTGGATACCGAGATAAGGCAGGGGGCGGGAACACTGAAGCTTTCTTT. Translation gives CASGYRDKAGGGNTEAFF. Using reference TRBV12-5 and TRBJ1-1 for the parts outside the CDR3, the full variable domain is DARVTQTPRHKVTEMGQEVTMRCQPILGHNTVFWYRQTMMQGLELLAYFRNRAPLDDSGMPKDRFSAEMPDATLATLKIQPSEPRDSAVYFCASGYRDKAGGGNTEAFFGQGTRLTVV.

This chain links TRBV28 with TRBJ1-5; 8 nucleotides agree with TRBD1. Germline loops: CDR1 MDHEN, CDR2 SYDVKM. V dropped 7 bases and J dropped 4; count of bases not matched to a gene: 9. The CDR3 sequence is 15 residues long. The CDR3 loop reads CASTLTDRANQPQHF. The CDR3 nucleotides are TGTGCCAGCACCCTCACGGACAGGGCAAATCAGCCCCAGCATTTT. The whole variable domain, remainder taken from reference TRBV28 and TRBJ1-5, is DVKVTQSSRYLVKRTGEKVFLECVQDMDHENMFWYRQDPGLGLRLIYFSYDVKMKEKGDIPEGYSVSREKKERFSLILESASTNQTSMYLCASTLTDRANQPQHFGDGTRLSIL.

The V call is TRBV5-1, the J call TRBJ1-6; 12 positions match TRBD1. From germline, CDR1 is SGHRS and CDR2 YFSETQ. This CDR3 is built from 20 residues. Trimming took 0 bases from V and 2 from J; bases not matched to a gene: 9. The CDR3 nucleotides read TGCGCCAGCAGCTTGGCGGGGACAGGGGGCGCAGGGCCCTATAATTCACCCCTCCACTTT. This translates into CASSLAGTGGAGPYNSPLHF.

The chain carries TRBV2 and TRBJ2-3; the match to TRBD2 covers 15 bases. Per the germline V gene, CDR1 is SNHLY and CDR2 is FYNNEI. The length of the CDR3 is 20 residues. The V and J ends lost 0 bases and 1 base, in that order; junction bases with no gene match: 8. CDR3: CASSEARTSGGGARTDTQYF. The CDR3 bases are TGTGCCAGCAGTGAAGCGCGGACTAGCGGGGGGGGCGCTCGCACAGATACGCAGTATTTT.

The rearrangement uses TRBV29-1 and TRBJ2-5; 7 bases line up with TRBD1. This CDR3 has 12 amino acids. Germline V CDR1 and CDR2: SQVTM, ANQGSEA. Trimming cost V 4 bases and J 4 bases; bases outside gene matches: 3. The chain's CDR3 is CSVGSGGETQYF. CDR3 DNA: TGCAGCGTTGGTTCAGGGGGAGAGACCCAGTACTTC.

The chain employs TRBV12-5 and TRBJ1-5, with a weak D call TRBD1 (6 bases). V was cut by 0 bases and J by 3 bases, with 18 bases left in between. Germline V gene data show CDR1 as LGHNT and CDR2 as FRNRAP. The CDR3 covers 18 residues. CDR3 coding DNA: TGTGCTAGTGGTTTGGTAATCCGGTTAGGGACATTCAATCAGCCCCAGCATTTT. Translation gives CASGLVIRLGTFNQPQHF.

This clone was picked up one time. The chain links TRBV7-6 to TRBJ2-5; D uncertain. CDR1 SGHVS and CDR2 FNYEAQ come from the germline V gene. Trimming took off 6 bases at V and 2 bases at J, with 13 bases between the two ends. The CDR3 covers 14 residues. The CDR3: CASSSILDQETQYF. In DNA, the CDR3 is TGTGCCAGCAGTTCGATTCTAGATCAAGAGACCCAGTACTTC.

V is TRBV10-3 and J is TRBJ2-5, with TRBD2 as a possible D gene (6 bases). This CDR3 spans 13 amino acids. Trimming shortened V by 11 bases and J by 5 bases, and 18 bases separated the two germline ends. Germline loops: CDR1 ENHRY, CDR2 SYGVKD. For the CDR3, the DNA is TGTGCCCATCAAGGAGGGGCCGGGGAGACCCAGTACTTC. Translated, it gives CAHQGGAGETQYF.

In DNA form, the CDR3 reads TGTGCCAGCTCATTAAACCGGGACACCAGAACCGGGGAGCTGTTTTTT. It encodes CASSLNRDTRTGELFF. This chain joins TRBV18 and TRBJ2-2; possibly TRBD1 for D (6 bases). This CDR3 is 16 amino acids long. From germline, CDR1 is KGHSH and CDR2 LQKENI. V gave up 5 bases and J gave up 5 bases, with 18 bases separating them. The full variable domain, completed using reference TRBV18 and TRBJ2-2, is NAGVMQNPRHLVRRRGQEARLRCSPMKGHSHVYWYRQLPEEGLKFMVYLQKENIIDESGMPKERFSAEFPKEGPSILRIQQVVRGDSAAYFCASSLNRDTRTGELFFGEGSRLTVL.